This T cell receptor (beta chain) is from a study of blood T cells in healthy people across ages. The authors isolated at least 6.5 million PBMCs per sample. Regarding the study as a whole: Fewer expanded clones and more diversity marked long-lived versus aged donors. Diversity of TCR beta per million T cells declined in a roughly linear way with age.

From germline, CDR1 is SGHTA and CDR2 FQGTGA. The CDR3 has 15 amino acids. About this clonotype itself: Antigen specificity is unknown.

A second PCR, run for roughly 7 to 11 cycles, used a sample-barcoded 5' primer plus a J-beta primer mix. Sequencing recovered at least 2.5 million CDR3-containing paired-end reads from each sample. TCRdb reprocessed the 5' RACE reads via MiXCR and lists one record per CDR3 protein. The sample lists roughly 730,000 distinct CDR3 sequences; around 50% were seen once. This chain connects TRBV7-3 to TRBJ2-7, with D hard to call. The DNA end is a closer match to TRBJ2-4, so the J assignment may be wrong. The sequenced material came from blood. The origin of this receptor is a man aged 40-49 years in good health. CDR3 in DNA: TGTGCCAGCAGCTCCCCGACCCGTGACAATGGCATTCAGTACTTC. Its protein product is CASSSPTRDNGIQYF.